The 27 T cell receptor beta chains below all came from one sample that was sequenced in a study of cytomegalovirus exposure and HLA in healthy donors. 60 Vbeta and 13 Jbeta primers were used in PCR. TCRdb's copy holds only in-frame clones and misses some; the assay was immunoSEQ multiplex PCR. The repertoire holds 150,000 to 250,000 clones, with 75% to 85% as singletons. Source material: PBMCs. These TCRs come from a woman in her forties or fifties in good health and CMV-seropositive.

The rearrangement uses TRBV5-1 and TRBJ2-5; the D gene is possibly TRBD1 (6 bases). V lost 0 bases, J lost 3 bases, and 6 bases lay in between. This CDR3 has 13 amino acids. Germline V gives CDR1 SGHRS, CDR2 YFSETQ. CDR3 protein: CASSLGQEETQYF. CDR3 nucleotides: TGCGCCAGCAGCTTGGGACAGGAAGAGACCCAGTACTTC.

The CDR3 DNA sequence: TGTGCCAGCAGTGAAGCCTCTTTTGCGGGGTCGAGGGAAAACACCATATATTTT. Protein: CASSEASFAGSRENTIYF. This rearrangement joins TRBV6-1 to TRBJ1-3; D gene unclear. Looked up from germline, CDR1 is MNHNS and CDR2 is SASEGT. The CDR3 covers 18 residues. Trimming stripped 0 bases from V and 6 bases from J, with 21 bases between.

The chain couples TRBV4-3 to TRBJ1-6, with a weak D call TRBD1 (5 bases). V was trimmed by 0 bases and J by 5 bases, leaving 8 bases between them. CDR1 is LGHNA, CDR2 YSLEER, per germline. This CDR3 spans 15 amino acids. CDR3 loop: CASSQDQGDNSPLHF. CDR3 DNA: TGCGCCAGCAGCCAAGATCAAGGGGATAATTCACCCCTCCACTTT.

The chain uses TRBV18 and TRBJ2-1; 11 bases line up with TRBD1. The J segment lost 7 bases and the V segment lost 3 bases, leaving 5 bases of the junction unmatched. The germline CDR1 and CDR2 sequences are KGHSH and LQKENI. The CDR3 contains 15 residues. The DNA of the CDR3 is TGTGCCAGCTCACCTGGACAGGGGGCATATAATGAGCAGTTCTTC. This codes for CASSPGQGAYNEQFF.

The chain couples TRBV28 to TRBJ1-3; D not certain. The CDR3 covers 14 residues. V gave up 6 bases and J gave up 0 bases, with 9 bases separating them. CDR1 is MDHEN, CDR2 SYDVKM, per germline. The CDR3 DNA sequence: TGTGCCAGCAGCTGGGCGACCTCTGGAAACACCATATATTTT. It is translated as CASSWATSGNTIYF.

The genes are TRBV15 and TRBJ2-5, with D perhaps TRBD2 (5 bases). Trimming cost V 5 bases and J 2 bases, with 15 bases left between them. CDR3 length equals 15 residues. The germline gives CDR1 LNHNV, CDR2 YYDKDF (reference sequence). This CDR3 reads CATSDRKRGQETQYF. In nucleotides, the CDR3 is TGTGCCACCAGCGACCGAAAAAGAGGGCAAGAGACCCAGTACTTC.

Worth noting for this clone: This specimen includes other DNA sequences encoding the same CDR3. This chain links TRBV9 with TRBJ2-5; TRBD1 agrees at 9 bases. The ends lost 0 bases at V and 5 bases at J; junction bases unmatched: 2. The CDR3 loop spans 14 amino acids. The germline gives CDR1 SGDLS, CDR2 YYNGEE. Written as DNA, the CDR3 is TGTGCCAGCAGCGTAGGACAGGGGGGCGAGACCCAGTACTTC. Protein: CASSVGQGGETQYF.

The V call is TRBV6-5, the J call TRBJ2-7, with 8 bases that match TRBD1. This CDR3 contains 14 residues. Germline V gene lookup returns CDR1 MNHEY and CDR2 SVGAGI. V shed 5 bases and J 5 bases; nucleotides not matched to a gene: 8. The CDR3 DNA is TGTGCCAGCAGTCGGGGACAGGTCCCTGACGAGCAGTACTTC. This sequence encodes CASSRGQVPDEQYF.

This clone was picked up one time. This chain's CDR3 is CAWSAFSYEQYF. In DNA, the CDR3 is TGTGCCTGGAGTGCGTTCTCCTACGAGCAGTACTTC. The genes are TRBV30 and TRBJ2-5; D is unclear. The DNA end favors TRBJ2-7, so the J call may be wrong. The CDR3 runs to 12 residues. Germline V gives CDR1 GTSNPN, CDR2 SVGIG (reference sequence).

As for this clone: An end of the junction differs from the germline gene, which may be a read error. V and J are TRBV7-9 and TRBJ2-7, with TRBD1 identical over 7 bases. The CDR3 extends over 19 amino acids. Germline V gives CDR1 SEHNR, CDR2 FQNEAQ (reference sequence). CDR3 residues: CSSSSFRDSQHHTHYEQYF. The CDR3 DNA follows: TGTTCCAGCAGCTCCTTCCGGGACAGTCAGCATCATACCCATTACGAGCAGTACTTC.

This clone was picked up one time. This chain connects TRBV27 to TRBJ1-2; 12 bases are shared with TRBD1. The V and J ends lost 5 bases and 6 bases, in that order; junction bases with no gene match: 7. The CDR3 length is 15 residues. Germline V gives CDR1 MNHEY, CDR2 SMNVEV (reference sequence). The CDR3 sequence is CASSNKGQGANGYTF. The CDR3, as DNA: TGTGCCAGCAGTAATAAGGGACAGGGGGCTAATGGCTACACCTTC.

This chain links TRBV5-1 with TRBJ2-7; TRBD2 aligns across 11 bases. Germline loops: CDR1 SGHRS, CDR2 YFSETQ. The junction had 7 bases not matched to a gene; V was cut back by 4 bases and J by 7 bases. There are 14 residues in the CDR3. The CDR3 DNA sequence: TGCGCCAGCAGCAAGGGGACTAGCGGAATTGAGCAGTACTTC. Translated: CASSKGTSGIEQYF.

In this sample, this clone turned up once. The gene calls are TRBV28 and TRBJ2-3; the match to TRBD1 covers 7 bases. This CDR3 is built from 14 residues. Germline V gene data show CDR1 as MDHEN and CDR2 as SYDVKM. Trimming at V came to 7 bases and at J to 0 bases, leaving 4 bases not matched to a gene. This CDR3 is CASTPTGSTDTQYF. The CDR3 nucleotides read TGTGCCAGCACCCCGACAGGGAGCACAGATACGCAGTATTTT.

A few counts support this clone. The chain carries TRBV5-4 and TRBJ2-5, with D tentatively TRBD1 (5 bases). The CDR3 is 14 amino acids. Germline CDR1 is SGHNT and CDR2 is YYREEE (reference sequence). V lost 0 bases, J lost 4 bases, and 10 bases lay in between. CDR3 sequence: CASSLVGAAETQYF. Here the CDR3 DNA reads TGTGCCAGCAGCTTGGTAGGGGCAGCAGAGACCCAGTACTTC.

The chain joins TRBV7-9 to TRBJ1-4; no definite D call. From germline, CDR1 is SEHNR and CDR2 FQNEAQ (reference sequence). Trimming left V 1 base short and J 0 bases short, with 6 bases between. The CDR3 runs 15 residues. CDR3 sequence (DNA): TGTGCCAGCAGCTTAGAAACAGCAACTAATGAAAAACTGTTTTTT. As protein: CASSLETATNEKLFF.

This chain links TRBV18 with TRBJ2-4; 8 bases agree with TRBD1. Trimming cost V 3 bases and J 4 bases; bases outside gene matches: 8. The CDR3 contains 16 residues. CDR1 is KGHSH and CDR2 is LQKENI in the germline V gene. CDR3 bases: TGTGCCAGCTCACCGGAGTCAGGGGGCGCAAAAAACATTCAGTACTTC. It translates to CASSPESGGAKNIQYF.

The rearrangement uses TRBV6-1 and TRBJ1-6; TRBD1 matches at 9 bases. Germline loops: CDR1 MNHNS, CDR2 SASEGT. Trimming took 10 bases from V and 6 from J; bases not matched to a gene: 7. The CDR3 is 14 amino acids. This CDR3 reads CATDRGNFNSPLHF. CDR3 sequence (DNA): TGTGCCACCGACAGGGGGAATTTTAATTCACCCCTCCACTTT.

This clone was picked up a small number of times. The chain employs TRBV16 and TRBJ1-4, with a possible D match to TRBD1 (5 bases). V shed 4 bases and J shed 4 bases, with 16 bases lying between them. The CDR3 has 16 amino acids. Germline CDR1 and CDR2: KGHSY and FQNENV. The CDR3 protein is CASSPREGLNNEKLFF. The DNA of the CDR3 is TGTGCCAGCAGCCCGAGGGAGGGACTAAATAATGAAAAACTGTTTTTT.

The gene calls are TRBV30 and TRBJ2-3; 7 bases are shared with TRBD2. Per the germline V gene, CDR1 is GTSNPN and CDR2 is SVGIG (reference sequence). The CDR3 consists of 15 residues. J gave up 1 base and V 3 bases, and 7 bases lay outside the gene matches. DNA of the CDR3: TGTGCCTGGAGCACGGGGGGTGGGGGCACAGATACGCAGTATTTT. Residues: CAWSTGGGGTDTQYF.

The V gene is TRBV11-2, the J gene TRBJ2-1, with D possibly TRBD1 on 5 matching bases. CDR1 SGHAT and CDR2 FQNNGV come from the germline V gene. V lost 2 bases to trimming and J lost 10 bases, with 12 bases between them. The length of the CDR3 is 13 residues. The CDR3 bases are TGTGCCAGCAGCTTATCCCAGGGATTAGAGCAGTTCTTC. Translation gives CASSLSQGLEQFF. The entire variable domain, with the rest obtained from reference TRBV11-2 and TRBJ2-1, is as follows: EAGVAQSPRYKIIEKRQSVAFWCNPISGHATLYWYQQILGQGPKLLIQFQNNGVVDDSQLPKDRFSAERLKGVDSTLKIQPAKLEDSAVYLCASSLSQGLEQFFGPGTRLTVL.

The chain has TRBV2 and TRBJ2-1; D is unclear. Germline V CDR1 and CDR2: SNHLY, FYNNEI. V was pared by 1 base and J by 10 bases, with 5 bases between. CDR3 size: 11 residues. The CDR3 region is CASSEEAEQFF. The DNA of the CDR3 is TGTGCCAGCAGTGAAGAAGCGGAGCAGTTCTTC.

About this clone itself: Within the sample, other DNA sequences also encode this same CDR3. The chain carries TRBV7-9 and TRBJ2-5, with 10 positions matching TRBD1. Per germline, CDR1 SEHNR and CDR2 FQNEAQ (reference sequence). CDR3 size: 16 residues. V gave up 0 bases and J gave up 2 bases; unmatched junction bases: 3. As DNA, the CDR3 is TGTGCCAGCAGCTTAGCCCGGGACAGGGGACAAGAGACCCAGTACTTC. This sequence encodes CASSLARDRGQETQYF.

The chain combines TRBV29-1 with TRBJ2-2, with 9 bases lining up with TRBD1. V lost 4 bases and J lost 7; bases outside the gene matches: 7. The V gene's germline CDR1 is SQVTM and CDR2 ANQGSEA. The CDR3 is made up of 14 amino acids. CDR3 nucleotide sequence: TGCAGCGTTGGGGTGACAGGGGGTGGCGGGGAGCTGTTTTTT. The encoded protein is CSVGVTGGGGELFF.

This chain joins TRBV21-1 and TRBJ2-3; the D call TRBD2 from the table was never checked on the DNA. TRBV21-1 is assigned pseudogene status. This CDR3 is 17 amino acids long. The CDR3 sequence is CASSKEGLAGAEDTQYF. In nucleotides, the CDR3 is TGTGCCAGCAGCAAAGAGGGGCTAGCGGGGGCGGAGGATACGCAGTATTTT.

V is TRBV28 and J is TRBJ1-5; 8 bases agree with TRBD1. Germline CDR1 MDHEN, CDR2 SYDVKM. There are 12 residues in the CDR3. J lost 4 bases, V lost 8 bases, and 1 base had no gene match. The CDR3 DNA reads as TGTGCCAGCCGACAGGGGAATCAGCCCCAGCATTTT. Translation gives CASRQGNQPQHF.

The gene calls are TRBV2 and TRBJ1-2, with TRBD1 matching over 8 bases. From germline, CDR1 is SNHLY and CDR2 FYNNEI. There are 12 residues in the CDR3. V lost 5 bases, J lost 7 bases, and 3 bases stayed unmatched. CDR3 in amino acids: CASSLDRAGYTF. The CDR3 DNA follows: TGTGCCAGCAGTCTGGACAGGGCTGGCTACACCTTC.

This clone turned up a few times. This chain connects TRBV27 to TRBJ1-5; 8 bases map to TRBD1. Trimming at V came to 5 bases and at J to 4 bases, leaving 10 bases not matched to a gene. Germline-derived CDR1 and CDR2 are MNHEY and SMNVEV (reference sequence). The CDR3 covers 16 residues. The CDR3 region is CASSDQSGGWNQPQHF. The CDR3 nucleotides read TGTGCCAGCAGTGACCAATCAGGGGGCTGGAATCAGCCCCAGCATTTT.